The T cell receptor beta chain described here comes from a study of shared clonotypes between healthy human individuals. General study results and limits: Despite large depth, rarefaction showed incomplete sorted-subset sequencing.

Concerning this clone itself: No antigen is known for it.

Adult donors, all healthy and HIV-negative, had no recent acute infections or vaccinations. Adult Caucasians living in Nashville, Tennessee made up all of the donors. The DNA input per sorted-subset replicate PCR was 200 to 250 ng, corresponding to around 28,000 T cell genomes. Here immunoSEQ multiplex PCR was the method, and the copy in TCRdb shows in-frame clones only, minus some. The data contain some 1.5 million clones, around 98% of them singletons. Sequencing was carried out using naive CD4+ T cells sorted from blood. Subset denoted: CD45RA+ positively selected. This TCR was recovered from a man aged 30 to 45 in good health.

In DNA form, the CDR3 reads TGTGCCAGCAGCTTGGGACTAGTCTCTGAGCAGTTCTTC. As protein: CASSLGLVSEQFF. This chain uses TRBV5-4 with TRBJ2-1, with D possibly being TRBD2 (6 bases). The CDR3 sequence is 13 residues long. Germline V gene lookup returns CDR1 SGHNT and CDR2 YYREEE (reference sequence). Trimming removed 0 bases at V and 9 bases at J, with 10 bases between.